This record looks at one TCR beta chain sequence and its context. Antigen unknown. This sample was taken from a study of T cell repertoires in cytomegalovirus infection. Study overall: Use of recently identified HLA-C-restricted and well-studied HLA-B-restricted CMV epitopes was part of the study. CMV infection plus the matching HLA type was flagged by public TCR beta signatures.

Via MiXCR, TCRdb re-called the reads, giving one row per CDR3 protein. The repertoire holds 300,000 or so distinct CDR3 sequences, with approximately 25% as singletons. The germline V gene encodes CDR1 MDHEN and CDR2 SYDVKM. Trimming cost V 10 bases and J 0 bases, with 12 bases left between them. The CDR3 runs 14 residues. The sequencing used cultured PBMCs, collected from culture after CMV antigen stimulation. The rearrangement links TRBV28 to TRBJ2-2; maybe TRBD2 (6 bases). The clonotype originates from a human donor in good health (CMV status not recorded). Some clones in this sample may be carry-over from other donors' samples. The DNA for the CDR3 is TGTGCCACCGGGACTTTCGCGAACACCGGGGAGCTGTTTTTT. Protein: CATGTFANTGELFF.